This TCR beta chain came from a study of blood T cell repertoires in COVID-19. Study context: The samples span acute and convalescent COVID-19 from the United States, Italy and Spain. The cDNA or gDNA used as material had been derived from T cells, B-cell-depleted T cells, or PBMCs.

Method: immunoSEQ multiplex PCR; TCRdb's copy keeps in-frame clones and lacks some. Of approximately 25,000 clones detected, 75% to 90% appear once; the ten largest clones hold over 8%. V gave up 4 bases and J gave up 5 bases; unmatched junction bases: 8. The germline gives CDR1 SGHTA, CDR2 FQGNSA. The CDR3 contains 15 residues. The sequenced sample consisted of peripheral blood. V gene TRBV7-2 combines with J gene TRBJ2-7, with TRBD1 matching 10 bases. The TCR comes from a human donor in a cohort sampled during active COVID-19. For the CDR3, the DNA is TGTGCCAGCAGCTATACAACGGGACAGGGGAACGAGCAGTACTTC. It encodes CASSYTTGQGNEQYF.